Presented here are 30 T cell receptor beta chains from one specimen sequenced in a study of T-cell reconstitution after alpha-beta-depleted transplantation in children. Preparation of the TCRbeta library involved a method that used unique molecular identifiers. TCRdb recomputed calls from the PCR reads with MiXCR, one row per CDR3 protein. Seen here are roughly 120,000 distinct CDR3 sequences, more than 20% observed once, and the top ten hold over 9.5%. The sample here was PBMCs, mostly from graft donor cells, taken 180 days after TCRalphabeta/CD19-depleted stem cell transplant. The receptors shown here come from a male patient aged 2 to 10 who had a stem cell transplant for chronic granulomatous disease, so the T cells may come from the graft donor.

There are a few counts of this clonotype. The CDR3 loop reads CASSLSLSLAGVQETQYF. In nucleotides, the CDR3 is TGTGCCAGCAGTTTAAGCCTAAGCCTAGCGGGAGTGCAAGAGACCCAGTACTTC. The rearrangement links TRBV27 to TRBJ2-5, with TRBD2 matching 10 bases. The V gene end was trimmed by 2 bases and the J gene end by 2 bases; junction bases not matched to a gene: 11. The CDR3 has 18 amino acids. CDR1 and CDR2 from the germline V gene are MNHEY and SMNVEV (reference sequence).

This clonotype has at least ten counts. The V gene is TRBV20-1, the J gene TRBJ2-7; 8 nucleotides line up with TRBD1. The ends lost 3 bases at V and 5 bases at J; junction bases unmatched: 9. CDR1 DFQATT and CDR2 SNEGSKA come from the germline V gene (reference sequence). This CDR3 has 14 amino acids. The CDR3 sequence is CSASPTGDPHEQYF. The CDR3 bases are TGCAGTGCTAGCCCGACAGGGGATCCCCACGAGCAGTACTTC.

The chain's CDR3 is CSAHSTSGRVNEQFF. The CDR3 region has the DNA TGCAGTGCTCACTCAACTAGCGGGAGAGTCAATGAGCAGTTCTTC. V usage is TRBV20-1 and J usage is TRBJ2-1, with 11 bases lining up with TRBD2. CDR3 length: 15 amino acids. Per germline, CDR1 DFQATT and CDR2 SNEGSKA (reference sequence). J lost 6 bases, V lost 5 bases, and 9 bases had no gene match.

The chain couples TRBV4-1 to TRBJ2-5, with 10 bases lining up with TRBD1. Germline CDR1 reads MGHRA; CDR2 reads YSYEKL. There are 18 residues in the CDR3. V shed 1 base, J shed 2 bases, and the junction held 10 bases outside the gene matches. The CDR3: CASSQGDRGPSVQETQYF. DNA of the CDR3: TGCGCCAGCAGCCAAGGAGACAGGGGGCCTTCCGTACAAGAGACCCAGTACTTC.

This clonotype was detected only a few times. V and J are TRBV5-7 and TRBJ2-7; 10 bases match TRBD1. TRBV5-7 is assigned to the ORF class and has an uncertain function. With V trimmed by 7 bases and J by 3 bases, 1 base remained unmatched. The length of the CDR3 is 12 residues. In DNA, the CDR3 is TGTGCCAGCGGACAGGGGGACTACGAGCAGTACTTC. Its protein product is CASGQGDYEQYF.

This clonotype occurred many times. The V and J genes are TRBV28 and TRBJ2-1; TRBD1 matches at 7 bases. This CDR3 has 14 residues. Germline V gene data show CDR1 as MDHEN and CDR2 as SYDVKM. Unmatched junction bases numbered 6, after V lost 2 bases and J lost 8 bases. CDR3 coding DNA: TGTGCCAGCAGTTTACTGACAGGGCTCGATGAGCAGTTCTTC. It is translated as CASSLLTGLDEQFF.

There are a few counts of this clonotype. The chain uses TRBV9 and TRBJ2-5, with D uncertain. The V and J ends lost 0 bases and 3 bases respectively, with 6 bases between them. Germline CDR1 and CDR2: SGDLS and YYNGEE. The CDR3 runs 13 residues. This chain's CDR3 is CASSVDAEETQYF. For the CDR3, the DNA is TGTGCCAGCAGCGTAGATGCCGAAGAGACCCAGTACTTC.

The J gene is TRBJ1-2, the V gene TRBV5-6; D unclear. This CDR3 has 12 amino acids. The V end was cut by 4 bases, the J end by 4 bases, with 8 bases between. The germline V gene encodes CDR1 SGHDT and CDR2 YYEEEE. The CDR3 loop is CASSVQLYGYTF. CDR3 DNA sequence: TGTGCCAGCAGCGTTCAGCTCTATGGCTACACCTTC. Supplemented by reference TRBV5-6 and TRBJ1-2, the full variable domain reads DAGVTQSPTHLIKTRGQQVTLRCSPKSGHDTVSWYQQALGQGPQFIFQYYEEEERQRGNFPDRFSGHQFPNYSSELNVNALLLGDSALYLCASSVQLYGYTFGSGTRLTVV.

This clonotype has only a few counts. The chain recombines TRBV20-1 with TRBJ2-1; 9 bases agree with TRBD2. The CDR3 contains 14 residues. The J segment lost 0 bases and the V segment lost 4 bases, leaving 1 base of the junction unmatched. The germline CDR1 and CDR2 sequences are DFQATT and SNEGSKA (reference sequence). The CDR3 here is CSATSGDSYNEQFF. Written as DNA, the CDR3 is TGCAGTGCTACTAGCGGGGACTCCTACAATGAGCAGTTCTTC.

This clonotype was seen repeatedly, ten times or more. The genes are TRBV5-5 and TRBJ2-6; 9 bases are shared with TRBD1. The V and J ends lost 0 bases and 13 bases, in that order; junction bases with no gene match: 11. CDR3 length: 16 amino acids. In germline, CDR1 is SGHKS, CDR2 YYEKEE (reference sequence). For the CDR3, the DNA is TGTGCCAGCAGCTTGGTGAGGACAGGGGTTGGAACTGTCCTGACTTTC. Its protein product is CASSLVRTGVGTVLTF. The whole variable domain, filled in from reference TRBV5-5 and TRBJ2-6, reads DAGVTQSPTHLIKTRGQQVTLRCSPISGHKSVSWYQQVLGQGPQFIFQYYEKEERGRGNFPDRFSARQFPNYSSELNVNALLLGDSALYLCASSLVRTGVGTVLTFGAGSRLTVL.

The chain combines TRBV24-1 with TRBJ2-2; TRBD1 matches at 7 bases. After removal of 10 bases from V and 0 bases from J, the junction contained 7 bases not matched to a gene. This CDR3 has 15 amino acids. CDR1 and CDR2 from the germline V gene are KGHDR and SFDVKD. The CDR3 reads CATNPGTANTGELFF. Written as DNA, the CDR3 is TGTGCCACTAACCCCGGGACAGCGAACACCGGGGAGCTGTTTTTT.

This sequence joins TRBV6-1 and TRBJ2-7; TRBD1 is a possible D gene (6 bases). The germline V gene encodes CDR1 MNHNS and CDR2 SASEGT. The CDR3 totals 14 residues. Trimming removed 10 bases at V and 6 bases at J, with 22 bases between. This CDR3 reads CATTLEQGFGEQYF. As DNA, the CDR3 is TGTGCCACCACCCTTGAACAGGGCTTTGGCGAGCAGTACTTC.

The V call is TRBV19, the J call TRBJ2-1; TRBD1 matches at 9 bases. With 4 bases clipped from V and 7 bases from J, the junction kept 5 bases outside the gene matches. Per the germline V gene, CDR1 is LNHDA and CDR2 is SQIVND (reference sequence). This CDR3 spans 14 amino acids. Here the CDR3 reads CASSTDRGGNEQFF. CDR3 bases: TGTGCCAGTAGTACGGACAGGGGTGGTAATGAGCAGTTCTTC. Based on the CDR3 plus reference TRBV19 and TRBJ2-1, the full variable domain is DGGITQSPKYLFRKEGQNVTLSCEQNLNHDAMYWYRQDPGQGLRLIYYSQIVNDFQKGDIAEGYSVSREKKESFPLTVTSAQKNPTAFYLCASSTDRGGNEQFFGPGTRLTVL.

This rearrangement joins TRBV3-1 to TRBJ2-7; 8 positions match TRBD2. The CDR3 consists of 15 residues. CDR1 is LGHDT, CDR2 YNNKEL, per germline (reference sequence). V gave up 4 bases and J gave up 5 bases; unmatched junction bases: 10. The DNA for the CDR3 is TGTGCCAGCAGCCCCCAACCGACTAGCGTTCACGAGCAGTACTTC. Protein: CASSPQPTSVHEQYF.

The rearrangement uses TRBV5-1 and TRBJ2-1; D is uncertain. Trimming took off 4 bases at V and 0 bases at J, with 5 bases between the two ends. Germline values: CDR1 SGHRS, CDR2 YFSETQ. CDR3 length: 13 amino acids. CDR3 in DNA: TGCGCCAGCAGCACTCGCTCCTACAATGAGCAGTTCTTC. Translating it yields CASSTRSYNEQFF. The entire variable domain, with the rest obtained from reference TRBV5-1 and TRBJ2-1, is as follows: KAGVTQTPRYLIKTRGQQVTLSCSPISGHRSVSWYQQTPGQGLQFLFEYFSETQRNKGNFPGRFSGRQFSNSRSEMNVSTLELGDSALYLCASSTRSYNEQFFGPGTRLTVL.

The chain combines TRBV10-3 with TRBJ2-1; 10 bases are a match to TRBD1. The CDR3 consists of 13 residues. CDR1 and CDR2 from the germline V gene are ENHRY and SYGVKD. V lost 6 bases, J lost 9 bases, and 5 bases stayed unmatched. For the CDR3, the DNA is TGTGCCATCAGGGGACAGGGGTCGGTTGAGCAGTTCTTC. It codes for CAIRGQGSVEQFF.

The sample holds one count of this clonotype. The chain employs TRBV12-5 and TRBJ1-1; 9 bases map to TRBD1. Germline loops: CDR1 LGHNT, CDR2 FRNRAP. With 5 bases clipped from V and 2 bases from J, the junction kept 3 bases outside the gene matches. The CDR3 runs 14 residues. CDR3 nucleotides: TGTGCTAGTGGTCACACAGGGGGCAACACTGAAGCTTTCTTT. Translated, it gives CASGHTGGNTEAFF.

There are many counts of this clonotype. This sequence joins TRBV3-1 and TRBJ2-3; D is unresolved. Germline-derived CDR1 and CDR2 are LGHDT and YNNKEL (reference sequence). With 7 bases removed from V and 5 bases from J, the gap between germline ends came to 10 bases. This CDR3 region has 12 residues. CDR3 loop: CASTGPGDTQYF. The CDR3 region has the DNA TGTGCCAGCACCGGACCGGGAGATACGCAGTATTTT.

This clonotype was seen a handful of times. In nucleotides, the CDR3 is TGTGCCAGCAGTTTCGCCCTTAGGAGGGGGCTGCTCTCTGGAAACACCATATATTTT. As protein: CASSFALRRGLLSGNTIYF. The chain is built from TRBV12-3 or TRBV12-4 and TRBJ1-3; the match to TRBD1 covers 7 bases. The CDR3 sequence is 19 residues long. J lost 0 bases, V lost 3 bases, and 14 bases had no gene match.

This clonotype was found a few times. The chain is built from TRBV27 and TRBJ2-1, with 11 bases lining up with TRBD2. The CDR3 consists of 16 residues. V was pared by 5 bases and J by 7 bases, with 10 bases of the junction left unmatched. Germline loops: CDR1 MNHEY, CDR2 SMNVEV (reference sequence). CDR3 nucleotide sequence: TGTGCCAGCAGTGGATTAGCGGGAGGGCCGGAGAATGAGCAGTTCTTC. The encoded protein is CASSGLAGGPENEQFF.

J is TRBJ2-2 and V is TRBV19; D not certain. The germline V gene encodes CDR1 LNHDA and CDR2 SQIVND (reference sequence). V shed 3 bases and J shed 1 base, with 6 bases lying between them. The CDR3 extends over 14 amino acids. CDR3 loop: CASSMTLNTGELFF. The CDR3 DNA follows: TGTGCCAGTAGTATGACACTGAACACCGGGGAGCTGTTTTTT.

The CDR3 coding sequence is TGCGCCAGCAGCTTGGTTGGTTTCGCAGATACGCAGTATTTT. Residues: CASSLVGFADTQYF. The genes are TRBV5-1 and TRBJ2-3, with no clear D. The V end was cut by 0 bases, the J end by 4 bases, with 9 bases between. This CDR3 is built from 14 residues. Looked up from germline, CDR1 is SGHRS and CDR2 is YFSETQ.

The chain links TRBV18 to TRBJ2-5, with D perhaps TRBD1 (6 bases). Germline values: CDR1 KGHSH, CDR2 LQKENI. V was cut by 2 bases and J by 5 bases, with 15 bases left in between. The CDR3 totals 15 residues. CDR3 residues: CASSPGHGGRETQYF. DNA for the CDR3: TGTGCCAGCTCACCAGGACATGGGGGCCGGGAGACCCAGTACTTC. Combining the CDR3 with reference TRBV18 and TRBJ2-5 gives the whole variable domain NAGVMQNPRHLVRRRGQEARLRCSPMKGHSHVYWYRQLPEEGLKFMVYLQKENIIDESGMPKERFSAEFPKEGPSILRIQQVVRGDSAAYFCASSPGHGGRETQYFGPGTRLLVL.

This clonotype has only a few counts. CDR3 nucleotide sequence: TGCGCCAGCAGCAGGGAGGGACAGGGTCCCCCCTGGGATACGCAGTATTTT. Translation: CASSREGQGPPWDTQYF. The rearrangement joins TRBV5-1 to TRBJ2-3; 9 bases line up with TRBD1. Trimming took 4 bases from V and 6 from J; bases not matched to a gene: 15. The CDR3 runs to 17 residues. In germline, CDR1 is SGHRS, CDR2 YFSETQ.

There are a few counts of this clonotype. The rearrangement uses TRBV9 and TRBJ2-7, with 9 nucleotides matching TRBD2. Germline values: CDR1 SGDLS, CDR2 YYNGEE. Trimming at V came to 0 bases and at J to 2 bases, leaving 3 bases not matched to a gene. This CDR3 has 15 residues. The CDR3 is CASSVDPSGTYEQYF. CDR3 nucleotides: TGTGCCAGCAGCGTAGACCCTAGCGGGACCTACGAGCAGTACTTC.

This clonotype was counted once. This chain uses TRBV12-3 or TRBV12-4 with TRBJ2-7; 7 nucleotides line up with TRBD2. The CDR3 spans 17 residues. J gave up 1 base and V 6 bases, and 15 bases lay outside the gene matches. DNA for the CDR3: TGTGCCAGCAGCCCTACTCACAGCGGGGTCCGATCCTACGAGCAGTACTTC. This codes for CASSPTHSGVRSYEQYF.

This clonotype was recorded many times. V usage is TRBV10-3 and J usage is TRBJ2-7, with 7 bases aligning to TRBD2. This CDR3 is 13 amino acids long. The junction had 5 bases not matched to a gene; V was cut back by 4 bases and J by 5 bases. Looked up from germline, CDR1 is ENHRY and CDR2 is SYGVKD. CDR3 sequence reads: CAISGGGSHEQYF. The DNA of the CDR3 is TGTGCCATCAGTGGGGGGGGTTCCCACGAGCAGTACTTC.

This clonotype was detected many times. The chain employs TRBV20-1 and TRBJ2-7; D possibly corresponds to TRBD2 (7 bases). Trimming stripped 4 bases from V and 2 bases from J, with 27 bases between. Germline V CDR1 and CDR2: DFQATT, SNEGSKA (reference sequence). This CDR3 comprises 18 residues. CDR3 amino acids: CSANLQGFGTSAPYEQYF. CDR3 nucleotide sequence: TGCAGTGCTAACCTCCAGGGGTTTGGTACTAGCGCTCCCTACGAGCAGTACTTC.

The chain links TRBV7-9 to TRBJ1-2, with a tentative D call TRBD1 (6 bases). Looked up from germline, CDR1 is SEHNR and CDR2 is FQNEAQ (reference sequence). The ends were cut back, 5 bases at V and 4 bases at J, with 23 bases in the middle. The CDR3 is made up of 17 amino acids. In DNA, the CDR3 is TGTGCCAGCAGCGACACATCCCCGGACAGCCGCTTCTATGGCTACACCTTC. This translates into CASSDTSPDSRFYGYTF.

The chain combines TRBV10-3 with TRBJ2-7; D uncertain. CDR1 is ENHRY and CDR2 is SYGVKD in the germline V gene. The V end was cut by 5 bases, the J end by 5 bases, with 7 bases between. The CDR3 sequence is 11 residues long. The CDR3 region has the DNA TGTGCCATCAGTTATAAAAACGAGCAGTACTTC. The encoded protein is CAISYKNEQYF.